This TCR beta chain emerged from a study of cytomegalovirus exposure and HLA in healthy donors (dated by TCRdb to about 2017). A note on the overall study: In an earlier analysis of 587 of the donors, about 270 Gb of sequence data and 117 million unique TCR beta sequences from 180 million or so T cells were reported. About 330 gigabases of sequencing data and around 80 million unique TCR sequences made up an early release that covered several hundred HLA-typed donors. The genetic ancestry cluster associated with self-reported Caucasian donors included 81% of the approximately 410 genotyped donors. The study aimed to test whether signatures of past pathogen exposure could be identified by cataloging public T cell receptors. The study used immunosequencing to profile the T cell repertoires of several hundred subjects and linked those repertoires to cytomegalovirus serostatus. Besides the first cohort of around 670 subjects, a separate validation cohort made up of 120 different subjects was used. High-throughput TCR immunosequencing, statistical association of individual TCRs with disease status, and machine learning were combined to predict cytomegalovirus infection status. To study patterns of TCR occurrence, a later analysis re-analyzed previously published TCR beta repertoires from several hundred donors and added high-resolution HLA genotyping. Rather than using new phenotypic data, the later analysis identified candidate immune exposures from TCR beta sequences and from how often those sequences occurred across donors. An earlier analysis of several hundred of the donors used high-throughput TCR beta sequencing to judge whether each TCR beta V gene segment behaved as functional or pseudogenic. Donor age, sex, ethnicity and CMV serostatus were collected together with the repertoire data. A later genetic analysis used genome-wide SNP genotypes for 398 of the 666 donors, treating that subset as a discovery cohort. All discovery cohort repertoires had been generated using a single sequencing platform. HLA typing covered class I and class II loci at four-digit resolution. Typing coverage varied by locus: about 620-630 donors for A, B, C, DRB1 and DQB1; roughly 510 for DQA1; over 600 for DPA1; approximately 470 for DPB1. Several DR-DQ haplotypes were treated as single units for association and clustering because of strong linkage in the cohort. Across 398 genotyped donors of the cohort, an average of approximately 240,000 unique TCR beta nucleotide sequences per donor were sequenced, and approximately 17% of those sequences were non-productive.

What the study reported, not specific to this receptor: Immune exposure information for the cohort was limited to CMV serostatus. According to the authors, the approach could potentially be generalized to other disease states and immunological phenotypes. Specific HLA alleles were associated with around 18,000 TCR beta sequences at a false discovery rate of 0.05 in a later analysis. Linkage disequilibrium might explain the correlated functional status among segregating V segments, but an unknown experimental factor could not be ruled out. A cluster of highly shared sequence variants was judged likely to represent a technical artifact of the sequencing pipeline. According to a later analysis, parvovirus B19, influenza, CMV and Epstein-Barr virus appeared linked to several top co-occurrence clusters. When HLA alleles, especially DR and DQ, strongly co-occurred, TCR associations were difficult to assign to individual alleles. Because some donors lacked HLA typing at each locus, the association tests relied only on the typed subset. According to a later genetic analysis, donors in an Asian-associated ancestry cluster had fewer N-insertions in productive TCRs than the approximately 670-donor mean. Three of the identified cytomegalovirus-associated TCR beta chains were confirmed in vitro to be specific for cytomegalovirus antigens. The 87-base-pair reads could not distinguish some IMGT-functional V segments, including TRBV6-2 and TRBV6-3, so those segments were excluded. According to a later analysis, TCR association rates differed among HLA loci, with DRB1 alleles showing the most associated TCRs and HLA-C alleles showing the fewest. A further reported finding was that TCR beta sequences accurately predicted the HLA-A and HLA-B alleles for most subjects in the first cohort. While some public TCRs were present in many individuals, most TCR sequences turned up only very rarely across donors. An association between a missense DCLRE1C variant and V-gene and J-gene trimming of TCR beta chains was found in a later genetic analysis and replicated in an independent cohort. According to a later analysis, most CMV-associated TCR beta chains appeared to be HLA-restricted, and the HLA associations seemed to be driven largely by CMV exposure. Presence/absence analyses assumed roughly uniform sequencing depth across donors, an assumption that may not hold. The classifier was reported to diagnose cytomegalovirus status with high specificity and sensitivity in both the original and validation cohorts. In a later analysis, HLA-associated TCR beta chains were found to be more clonally expanded and to have lower generation probabilities than equally common non-associated chains. Seventeen rarely observed V segments, including chromosome 9 orphons, were excluded from the earlier analysis of several hundred of the donors because counts were too low. In this cohort, only TCR beta chains were sequenced, and detectable features were limited by the absence of alpha or paired-chain data. In an earlier analysis of around 500 of the donors, most TCR beta V segments appeared in productive rearrangements about 87% or about 30% of the time, broadly matching IMGT annotations. The study listed 150 to 200 TCR beta chains as associated with cytomegalovirus.

The library came from the immunoSEQ multiplex PCR assay. The multiplex PCR relied on a mix of 60 forward primers for TCR Vbeta segments and 13 reverse primers for TCR Jbeta segments. A multiplex PCR assay on genomic DNA amplified the CDR3 region of rearranged TCR beta genes. Amplified TCR beta libraries were sequenced as 87-base-pair reads on the Illumina HiSeq System. The authors' pipeline ran thus. Across the roughly 700 repertoires, a later analysis counted roughly 84 million unique TCR beta chains, roughly 11 million of which were shared by at least two donors. A nearest-neighbor algorithm error-corrected the raw reads and collapsed the reads into unique sequences, merging closely related sequences to remove PCR and sequencing errors. V, D and J gene segments were assigned by aligning CDR3 sequences to IMGT reference sequences. For a sequence to be retained, a match of at least six nucleotides to both a V gene segment and a J gene segment was required. Rearrangements were called productive when the CDR3 lacked stop codons and stayed in frame with V and J; all others were non-productive. CDR3 was defined according to IMGT convention as the region running from the second conserved V-encoded cysteine to the conserved J-encoded phenylalanine. The earlier analysis of about 610 of the donors excluded any sequence lacking an unambiguous match to a single V gene segment. In an earlier analysis of approximately 590 of the donors, V segments were called functional above 56.7% productive rearrangements and were called segregating when the between-donor standard deviation exceeded 5%. A statistical classification framework was developed to diagnose cytomegalovirus status using the catalog of TCR beta chain sequences. In a later analysis, V and J genes were assigned by comparing TCR nucleotide sequences against IMGT/GENE-DB human TR gene sequences. A later analysis assigned CDR3 sequences and most-parsimonious VDJ recombination scenarios with the TCRdist pipeline. In a later analysis, each TCR beta chain was defined by its CDR3 amino acid sequence together with its V-gene family, and reads without a unique V-gene family were excluded. A later analysis removed over 500 highly shared, low-generation-probability nucleotide sequences to deal with suspected cross-contamination and a sequencing artifact. In a later analysis, a clonal expansion index for each public chain was calculated from normalized within-repertoire ranks of inferred template counts. In a later analysis, generation probabilities were computed with a VDJ recombination model fitted to out-of-frame rearrangements, and the resulting probabilities were checked against IGoR. In a later analysis, TCR-TCR, TCR-HLA and TCR-CMV co-occurrence was scored with hypergeometric tests, and a repertoire-size bias correction was applied to TCR pairs. A later analysis estimated false discovery rates by permuting HLA or CMV assignments 20 times. In a later analysis, co-occurring TCRs were grouped using DBSCAN, and TCRdist sequence similarity was added for clustering within HLA-allele-positive subsets. Repertoires with fewer than 30,000 or more than 120,000 public chains were left out of co-occurrence clustering, as were five repertoires with anomalous nucleotide sharing. Imported from immuneACCESS, the table was reduced by TCRdb to in-frame sequences with V and J called. These copies leave out some clones; in studies compared against another copy, an unresolved V gene accounts for under half, and the cause of the remainder is not known. That table supplies the V and J calls and clone size; D and trimming were determined from the DNA. This sample's table has entries for around 100,000 clones. More than 3.5% of the sample rests with the top ten.

The cohort consisted of 666 healthy bone marrow donors. All cohort members were sampled while nominally healthy, although unrecorded immune exposures were likely present. The donor tested CMV seronegative, placing the donor among the 300 to 400 seronegative members of the cohort. A peripheral blood sample was provided by each donor, and peripheral blood mononuclear cells were used for TCR beta sequencing. The Qiagen DNeasy Blood Extraction Kit was used to extract genomic DNA from the blood cell samples. From the cysteine through the phenylalanine, the CDR3 covers 15 amino acids. The DNA shown is the 45-base CDR3, in frame from base 1. In the germline V gene, CDR1 corresponds to SGHNT and CDR2 to YENEEA. At the junction V is shortened by 6 bases and J by 2 bases; bases outside the gene matches: 10. To note about this clone: Its antigen is not yet known.

The chain uses TRBV11-3 and TRBJ2-7, with TRBD1 matching 7 junction bases. The specimen sequenced was PBMCs. The origin of this receptor is a man aged 30-40 years in good health and CMV-seronegative. The CDR3 protein is CASRSDRALTYEQYF. The DNA sequence reads TGTGCCAGCAGGTCAGACAGGGCCCTCACCTACGAGCAGTACTTC.